Presented here are 31 T cell receptor beta chains from one specimen sequenced in a study of shared clonotypes between healthy human individuals. CD45RO-negative CD8 cells positively selected for CCR7 made up the naive population, which excluded terminally differentiated effector memory CD45RA+ cells. The repertoire was sequenced with immunoSEQ multiplex PCR; TCRdb's copy has only in-frame clones and lacks some. The sample comprises hundreds of thousands of clones, 90% to 95% of which are singletons, and over 0.09% rests with the top ten. Material: naive CD8+ T cells sorted from blood. These receptors originate from a woman younger than 45 in good health.

V is TRBV28 and J is TRBJ1-5; 8 bases are shared with TRBD1. CDR1 and CDR2 (germline): MDHEN, SYDVKM. This CDR3 is 15 amino acids long. Trimming cost V 2 bases and J 9 bases; bases outside gene matches: 9. This chain's CDR3 is CASSLLQGVSLPQHF. The CDR3 DNA reads TGTGCCAGCAGTTTACTACAGGGGGTTAGCTTGCCCCAGCATTTT.

The J gene is TRBJ1-2, the V gene TRBV21-1; TRBD1 is the table's D call, not checked against the DNA. TRBV21-1 has pseudogene status. The CDR3 has 15 residues. The CDR3 region has the DNA TGTGCCAGCAGCAAAGTAGGGACAGGGGGCTGTGGCTACACCTTC. This translates into CASSKVGTGGCGYTF.

The V gene is TRBV28, the J gene TRBJ2-1, with TRBD2 identical over 9 bases. J lost 4 bases, V lost 3 bases, and 4 bases had no gene match. The CDR3 has 15 amino acids. The germline CDR1 and CDR2 sequences are MDHEN and SYDVKM. CDR3: CASSLPSGVYNEQFF. The CDR3 DNA reads as TGTGCCAGCAGTTTGCCTAGCGGGGTATACAATGAGCAGTTCTTC.

This clone was seen just once. This sample includes further DNA sequences coding for the same CDR3. The chain uses TRBV19 and TRBJ2-7; weak D call: TRBD2 (5 bases). This CDR3 is 13 amino acids long. The germline V gene has CDR1 LNHDA and CDR2 SQIVND (reference sequence). V was pared by 6 bases and J by 1 base, with 10 bases between. The chain's CDR3 is CASSLGGSYEQYF. In DNA form, the CDR3 reads TGTGCCAGTAGCCTCGGAGGTTCCTACGAGCAGTACTTC.

The genes are TRBV7-8 and TRBJ2-1, with TRBD1 matching over 7 bases. The germline V gene encodes CDR1 SGHVS and CDR2 FQNEAQ. V shed 5 bases, J shed 0 bases, and the junction held 7 bases outside the gene matches. CDR3 size: 16 residues. The CDR3 DNA follows: TGTGCCAGCAGCCGGACAGGCCCCAGCTCCTACAATGAGCAGTTCTTC. Amino acid sequence: CASSRTGPSSYNEQFF.

V usage is TRBV27 and J usage is TRBJ2-1; D might be TRBD2 (8 bases). The CDR3 runs to 15 residues. The germline V gene has CDR1 MNHEY and CDR2 SMNVEV (reference sequence). The ends were cut back, 8 bases at V and 7 bases at J, with 21 bases in the middle. The CDR3 nucleotides read TGTGCCAGCTCAGGGGGGACTAGACTAAGAAATGAGCAGTTCTTC. Its translation is CASSGGTRLRNEQFF.

CDR3 nucleotides: TGCGCCAGCAGCCCGGGGGCGACTAGCGGGATGTACGAGCAGTACTTC. It codes for CASSPGATSGMYEQYF. The gene calls are TRBV4-1 and TRBJ2-7, with 11 bases that match TRBD2. This CDR3 has 16 amino acids. J lost 4 bases, V lost 4 bases, and 9 bases had no gene match. Looked up from germline, CDR1 is MGHRA and CDR2 is YSYEKL.

V usage is TRBV28 and J usage is TRBJ1-3; D gene unclear. In germline, CDR1 is MDHEN, CDR2 SYDVKM. The CDR3 spans 14 residues. V was trimmed by 5 bases and J by 0 bases, leaving 8 bases between them. The CDR3 bases are TGTGCCAGCAGTCTAGAAGTCTCTGGAAACACCATATATTTT. This codes for CASSLEVSGNTIYF.

This clone is a singleton in its sample. The CDR3 end shows no conserved phenylalanine or tryptophan, and so a read error is likely. This chain joins TRBV4-1 and TRBJ2-7, with D tentatively TRBD1 (5 bases). Germline V gene data show CDR1 as MGHRA and CDR2 as YSYEKL. This CDR3 region has 14 residues. Between the trimmed V and J ends, which lost 4 bases and 3 bases, there was a span of 13 bases. The CDR3 loop is CASSPSDTVYEQYL. DNA for the CDR3: TGCGCCAGCAGCCCCTCGGACACCGTCTACGAGCAGTACCTC.

The chain couples TRBV29-1 to TRBJ2-7; 10 nucleotides line up with TRBD1. Per germline, CDR1 SQVTM and CDR2 ANQGSEA. J lost 4 bases, V lost 6 bases, and 6 bases had no gene match. The CDR3 sequence is 13 residues long. This chain's CDR3 is CSVASGQGYEQYF. DNA for the CDR3: TGCAGCGTAGCCTCGGGACAGGGGTACGAGCAGTACTTC.

The chain couples TRBV19 to TRBJ2-7; 11 bases fit TRBD1. The length of the CDR3 is 14 residues. V lost 6 bases and J lost 5; bases outside the gene matches: 6. Germline V gene sequence: CDR1 LNHDA, CDR2 SQIVND (reference sequence). DNA of the CDR3: TGTGCCAGTAGCCCGGGACAGGGGGTCGACGAGCAGTACTTC. As protein: CASSPGQGVDEQYF.

V usage is TRBV6-5 and J usage is TRBJ2-1; 12 bases align to TRBD1. Trimming at V came to 4 bases and at J to 8 bases, leaving 6 bases not matched to a gene. CDR1 is MNHEY, CDR2 SVGAGI, per germline. CDR3 size: 15 residues. DNA of the CDR3: TGTGCCAGCAGTTCCGGGACAGGGGGCTGGGATGAGCAGTTCTTC. As protein: CASSSGTGGWDEQFF.

Worth noting for this clone: Other DNA sequences in this sample translate to the same CDR3. This rearrangement joins TRBV19 to TRBJ1-5, with D hard to call. The V end lost 1 base, the J end lost 4 bases, and 2 bases lay between the germline ends. The germline V gene encodes CDR1 LNHDA and CDR2 SQIVND (reference sequence). The CDR3 has 12 amino acids. CDR3 region: CASSIGNQPQHF. Here the CDR3 DNA reads TGTGCCAGTAGTATAGGGAATCAGCCCCAGCATTTT.

This clone was recorded once. V usage is TRBV5-6 and J usage is TRBJ2-5; 7 bases are a match to TRBD2. CDR3 length equals 16 residues. Germline V gives CDR1 SGHDT, CDR2 YYEEEE. J was trimmed by 5 bases and V by 2 bases; bases with no gene match: 12. CDR3 protein: CASSFWSSGIAETQYF. CDR3 coding DNA: TGTGCCAGCAGCTTTTGGTCGAGCGGGATAGCGGAGACCCAGTACTTC.

The chain uses TRBV9 and TRBJ2-7; D may be TRBD1 (6 bases). The V end was cut by 3 bases, the J end by 0 bases, with 10 bases between. The CDR3 consists of 14 residues. The germline gives CDR1 SGDLS, CDR2 YYNGEE. Here the CDR3 reads CASSEQGLSYEQYF. Here the CDR3 DNA reads TGTGCCAGCAGCGAACAGGGCCTCTCCTACGAGCAGTACTTC.

The CDR3 DNA reads as TGTGCCTGGAGTGTAGCGGGGGCAACAGATACGCAGTATTTT. This sequence encodes CAWSVAGATDTQYF. J is TRBJ2-3 and V is TRBV30; TRBD2 agrees at 8 bases. Unmatched junction bases numbered 2, after V lost 0 bases and J lost 3 bases. The CDR3 consists of 14 residues. From germline, CDR1 is GTSNPN and CDR2 SVGIG (reference sequence).

This clone was counted between two and nine times. The chain uses TRBV30 and TRBJ1-4; 7 nucleotides agree with TRBD1. Germline V gene data show CDR1 as GTSNPN and CDR2 as SVGIG (reference sequence). J gave up 12 bases and V 2 bases, and 9 bases lay outside the gene matches. The CDR3 runs 13 residues. The CDR3 sequence: CAWSWDSFVELFF. The CDR3, as DNA: TGTGCCTGGAGTTGGGACAGTTTCGTTGAACTGTTTTTT.

This chain links TRBV19 with TRBJ2-3, with D possibly TRBD2 on 6 matching bases. The length of the CDR3 is 16 residues. Trimming took 7 bases from V and 3 from J, leaving 20 bases between them. Per the germline V gene, CDR1 is LNHDA and CDR2 is SQIVND (reference sequence). In nucleotides, the CDR3 is TGTGCCAGTACCTCAGGGCAATACGGGAGTACAGATACGCAGTATTTT. Its translation: CASTSGQYGSTDTQYF. The variable domain in full, with the rest retrieved from reference TRBV19 and TRBJ2-3, is DGGITQSPKYLFRKEGQNVTLSCEQNLNHDAMYWYRQDPGQGLRLIYYSQIVNDFQKGDIAEGYSVSREKKESFPLTVTSAQKNPTAFYLCASTSGQYGSTDTQYFGPGTRLTVL.

With respect to this clone: The same CDR3 is also encoded by other DNA sequences in this sample. As DNA, the CDR3 is TGTGCCAGCAGCGCCTACGAGCAGTACTTC. Translation: CASSAYEQYF. The rearrangement uses TRBV6-1 and TRBJ2-7; no firm D call. Germline CDR1 and CDR2: MNHNS and SASEGT. This CDR3 spans 10 amino acids. Trimming took 6 bases from V and 2 from J, leaving 2 bases between them.

In this sample, this clone turned up once. V gene TRBV15 combines with J gene TRBJ2-7; D is possibly TRBD2 (6 bases). The CDR3 totals 15 residues. The V gene's germline CDR1 is LNHNV and CDR2 YYDKDF (reference sequence). V shed 5 bases and J shed 3 bases, with 17 bases lying between them. CDR3 region: CATSVATEGRYEQYF. The CDR3, as DNA: TGTGCCACCAGCGTAGCAACGGAGGGCCGCTACGAGCAGTACTTC.

The rearrangement links TRBV19 to TRBJ2-2; the match to TRBD2 covers 10 bases. CDR3 length equals 15 residues. V was clipped by 9 bases and J by 8 bases; unmatched bases: 12. Germline CDR1 and CDR2: LNHDA and SQIVND (reference sequence). CDR3 residues: CASQGLASQTGELFF. Here the CDR3 DNA reads TGTGCCAGCCAGGGACTAGCGAGTCAGACGGGGGAGCTGTTTTTT.

The rearrangement uses TRBV27 and TRBJ2-1; 11 bases line up with TRBD1. Per germline, CDR1 MNHEY and CDR2 SMNVEV (reference sequence). This CDR3 region has 14 residues. The trim removed 2 bases at V and 6 bases at J, leaving 0 bases unmatched. The CDR3 is CASSLGTGGNEQFF. The CDR3 bases are TGTGCCAGCAGTTTAGGGACAGGGGGCAATGAGCAGTTCTTC.

The chain joins TRBV27 to TRBJ1-1, with D maybe TRBD1 (6 bases). This CDR3 comprises 13 residues. V shed 5 bases and J shed 5 bases, with 12 bases lying between them. Germline V CDR1 and CDR2: MNHEY, SMNVEV (reference sequence). The CDR3 sequence: CASSPGQRTEAFF. In DNA, the CDR3 is TGTGCCAGCAGTCCCGGACAGCGGACTGAAGCTTTCTTT.

This chain joins TRBV7-2 and TRBJ2-2, with 11 bases identical to TRBD2. The V segment lost 5 bases and the J segment 6 bases; nucleotides outside the gene matches: 14. Germline assignment: CDR1 SGHTA and CDR2 FQGNSA. The CDR3 is made up of 18 amino acids. The CDR3 DNA is TGTGCCAGCAGCCCGTCTACGACTAGCGGGAAAGCATCCGGGGAGCTGTTTTTT. It is translated as CASSPSTTSGKASGELFF.

DNA of the CDR3: TGTGCCAGCAGTACCCGACAGGGCGGCGAGCAGTACTTC. Translated, it gives CASSTRQGGEQYF. The genes are TRBV27 and TRBJ2-7, with 7 bases lining up with TRBD1. The CDR3 is made up of 13 amino acids. Germline trimming cut 5 bases from V and 6 bases from J; bases unmatched to any gene: 7. Germline V gene lookup returns CDR1 MNHEY and CDR2 SMNVEV (reference sequence).

The chain has TRBV4-1 and TRBJ2-7; 10 bases line up with TRBD1. The CDR3 sequence is 14 residues long. From germline, CDR1 is MGHRA and CDR2 YSYEKL. V lost 6 bases to trimming and J lost 1 base; unmatched junction nucleotides: 3. CDR3 in amino acids: CASSRDRGSYEQYF. CDR3 DNA sequence: TGCGCCAGCAGTCGGGACAGGGGATCCTACGAGCAGTACTTC.

The V call is TRBV19, the J call TRBJ2-1, with TRBD1 identical over 11 bases. The CDR3 loop spans 15 amino acids. With 3 bases clipped from V and 5 bases from J, the junction kept 3 bases outside the gene matches. CDR1 is LNHDA, CDR2 SQIVND, per germline (reference sequence). CDR3: CASSIWDRGDNEQFF. The CDR3 nucleotides are TGTGCCAGTAGTATCTGGGACAGGGGGGACAATGAGCAGTTCTTC.

The gene calls are TRBV27 and TRBJ2-7; D uncertain. This CDR3 has 13 residues. The V end lost 2 bases, the J end lost 3 bases, and 8 bases lay between the germline ends. The germline V gene encodes CDR1 MNHEY and CDR2 SMNVEV (reference sequence). In nucleotides, the CDR3 is TGTGCCAGCAGTTTAGGGTCGGTCTACGAGCAGTACTTC. This encodes CASSLGSVYEQYF.

The chain's CDR3 is CSANDLDGYTF. DNA of the CDR3: TGCAGTGCCAACGACTTAGATGGCTACACCTTC. This chain uses TRBV20-1 with TRBJ1-2; D unresolved. Trimming removed 6 bases from V and 6 bases from J, with 11 bases in between. CDR1 DFQATT and CDR2 SNEGSKA come from the germline V gene (reference sequence). CDR3 length: 11 residues.

The chain is built from TRBV7-8 and TRBJ2-1; no reliable D call. Germline CDR1 SGHVS, CDR2 FQNEAQ. The V and J ends lost 3 bases and 9 bases respectively, with 18 bases between them. The CDR3 runs 15 residues. The DNA of the CDR3 is TGTGCCAGCAGCTTCGAGTGGGGTCGTGGGGTTGAGCAGTTCTTC. Amino acids: CASSFEWGRGVEQFF.

The chain couples TRBV28 to TRBJ1-1; D not resolved. Germline V lookup: CDR1 MDHEN, CDR2 SYDVKM. V lost 2 bases and J lost 2, with 12 bases in between. The CDR3 runs 15 residues. CDR3 sequence reads: CASSLRVGINTEAFF. In nucleotides, the CDR3 is TGTGCCAGCAGTTTAAGGGTGGGGATAAACACTGAAGCTTTCTTT.